This T cell receptor (beta chain) came from a study of identical twins. From the 5' RACE reads, TCRdb called clonotypes with MiXCR, one entry per CDR3 protein. This table holds about 530,000 distinct CDR3 sequences, 20% to 25% found once. With regard to this clonotype: No antigen is known for it.

The CDR3 has 13 amino acids. Trimming pared 3 bases from V and 3 bases from J, leaving 9 bases between. Study-wide points: Insertions were fewer in abundant cord blood beta clonotypes, whereas memory repertoires showed none of this pattern.

The data also belong to a second study, concerning yellow fever vaccine responses in identical twins.

This receptor was obtained from a young woman in good health. V gene TRBV12-3 or TRBV12-4 combines with J gene TRBJ2-7, with unresolved D. The source material was CD4+ T cells sorted from blood. The CDR3: CASSLTARYEQYF. CDR3 nucleotides: TGTGCCAGCAGTTTGACGGCGCGCTACGAGCAGTACTTC.